Each of the 14 T cell receptor beta chains below was sequenced from the same sample in a study of Graves' ophthalmopathy and Graves' hyperthyroidism (dated by TCRdb to the late 2010s). TCRdb shows the sequencer as Illumina HiSeq 2000. For repertoire sequencing, TCR beta CDR3 regions were amplified from RNA transcripts. The first round was an RT-PCR using HTBI primers with the Qiagen OneStep RT-PCR kit, and this first round was followed by a second-round multiplex PCR, then size selection and purification. Clones were called with MiXCR by TCRdb after fastp trimmed the public reads at Q25, and only in-frame beta chains were retained. CDR3 protein sequences are deduplicated, and each keeps its most common genes and DNA. For this sample the table gives 500,000 to 700,000 distinct CDR3 sequences, of which 20% to 25% were detected only once. Of the sample, more than 5.5% falls within the top ten clones.

The sequenced sample was peripheral blood. Every receptor here comes from a woman under 30 with stable Graves' hyperthyroidism. Some clones in this sample may be carry-over from other donors' samples. Donor details come from another sample of the same person, matched by shared clones.

This clonotype appeared a few times. With a much larger clone just one base away, this may be a read error. CDR3 residues: CASRRLAELQETKYF. CDR3 DNA sequence: TGTGCCAGCAGACGATTAGCGGAGCTACAAGAGACCAAGTACTTC. The genes are TRBV28 and TRBJ2-5; D possibly corresponds to TRBD2 (6 bases). Germline values: CDR1 MDHEN, CDR2 SYDVKM. The CDR3 is made up of 15 amino acids.

The chain is built from TRBV30 and TRBJ1-1; D is ambiguous. CDR3 length: 13 amino acids. V was pared by 1 base and J by 5 bases, with 11 bases between. Germline CDR1 is GTSNPN and CDR2 is SVGIG (reference sequence). CDR3 sequence reads: CAWSARPGTEAFF. CDR3 sequence (DNA): TGTGCCTGGAGTGCTCGGCCCGGGACTGAAGCTTTCTTT. Together with reference TRBV30 and TRBJ1-1, the CDR3 gives the full variable domain: SQTIHQWPATLVQPVGSPLSLECTVEGTSNPNLYWYRQAAGRGLQLLFYSVGIGQISSEVPQNLSASRPQDRQFILSSKKLLLSDSGFYLCAWSARPGTEAFFGQGTRLTVV.

This sequence joins TRBV5-1 and TRBJ2-7; a possible D gene is TRBD1 (5 bases). V was cut by 4 bases and J by 3 bases, with 17 bases left in between. This CDR3 spans 15 amino acids. The germline gives CDR1 SGHRS, CDR2 YFSETQ. The CDR3 reads CASSPFPDRNYEQYF. For the CDR3, the DNA is TGCGCCAGCAGCCCATTCCCAGACAGAAACTACGAGCAGTACTTC.

This clonotype was counted many times. CDR3 bases: TGTGCCAGCAGTTTCTCTAAGACTAGCGGCCCCGGGGAGCTGTTTTTT. Residues: CASSFSKTSGPGELFF. The chain couples TRBV12-3 or TRBV12-4 to TRBJ2-2; 9 positions match TRBD2. V lost 3 bases, J lost 6 bases, and 8 bases stayed unmatched. The CDR3 contains 16 residues.

This clonotype was seen repeatedly, ten times or more. The chain uses TRBV29-1 and TRBJ1-1; D unclear. The CDR3 spans 13 residues. From germline, CDR1 is SQVTM and CDR2 ANQGSEA. V gave up 4 bases and J gave up 1 base, with 10 bases separating them. CDR3 bases: TGCAGCGTTGTGCCAGTCACGAACACTGAAGCTTTCTTT. It specifies CSVVPVTNTEAFF.

In this sample, this clonotype turned up a few times. The chain is built from TRBV4-2 and TRBJ2-7, with 9 nucleotides matching TRBD2. This CDR3 has 17 amino acids. Germline CDR1 reads LGHNA; CDR2 reads YNFKEQ. With V trimmed by 0 bases and J by 2 bases, 8 bases remained unmatched. The CDR3 sequence: CASSQDSVGGRAYEQYF. The CDR3 DNA follows: TGTGCCAGCAGCCAAGACTCGGTAGGCGGGAGGGCCTACGAGCAGTACTTC.

This clonotype was counted once. CDR3 nucleotide sequence: TGTGCCAGCAGTCTCCGAGAGGTCCAGAGCGAGCAGTACTTC. It translates to CASSLREVQSEQYF. V and J are TRBV6-2 or TRBV6-3 and TRBJ2-7; no firm D call. V lost 5 bases to trimming and J lost 6 bases, with 17 bases between them. The CDR3 loop spans 14 amino acids. CDR1 and CDR2 from the germline V gene are MNHEY and SVGEGT.

This clonotype was counted only a few times. The V gene is TRBV4-1, the J gene TRBJ2-5; TRBD2 matches 8 bases. The CDR3 covers 16 residues. Per the germline V gene, CDR1 is MGHRA and CDR2 is YSYEKL. The trim removed 2 bases at V and 4 bases at J, leaving 9 bases unmatched. Here the CDR3 DNA reads TGCGCCAGCAGCCAACCGACCTCAAGCGGGGGAGAGACCCAGTACTTC. Translating gives CASSQPTSSGGETQYF.

This clonotype was seen many times. The V and J genes are TRBV6-5 and TRBJ1-2; D uncertain. The V gene lost 2 bases and the J gene lost 2 bases, with 6 bases spanning the gap. This CDR3 comprises 13 residues. CDR1 is MNHEY and CDR2 is SVGAGI in the germline V gene. In nucleotides, the CDR3 is TGTGCCAGCAGTTACGGGTGGAACTATGGCTACACCTTC. Amino acids: CASSYGWNYGYTF.

This clonotype has a count of ten or more. The chain employs TRBV14 and TRBJ1-2; D is possibly TRBD1 (5 bases). The CDR3 covers 12 residues. V was shortened by 2 bases and J by 4 bases, with 5 bases between the two germline ends. Germline CDR1 is SGHDN and CDR2 is FVKESK. CDR3 amino acids: CASSQQGYGYTF. Here the CDR3 DNA reads TGTGCCAGCAGCCAACAGGGCTATGGCTACACCTTC.

The rearrangement joins TRBV6-1 to TRBJ2-1, with no clear D. The ends were cut back, 6 bases at V and 0 bases at J, with 6 bases in the middle. The CDR3 is made up of 13 amino acids. Germline V CDR1 and CDR2: MNHNS, SASEGT. The CDR3 region is CASRQSSYNEQFF. In DNA, the CDR3 is TGTGCCAGCAGACAGAGCTCCTACAATGAGCAGTTCTTC.

The chain joins TRBV6-2 or TRBV6-3 to TRBJ1-1; the D is unclear. V shed 7 bases and J shed 1 base, with 13 bases lying between them. From germline, CDR1 is MNHEY and CDR2 SVGEGT. The CDR3 spans 14 residues. DNA of the CDR3: TGTGCCAGCAAAGTTGGACGGCGGAACACTGAAGCTTTCTTT. This sequence encodes CASKVGRRNTEAFF.

This clonotype was detected only a few times. The chain combines TRBV19 with TRBJ2-7; TRBD2 might be the D (5 bases). Germline V gene data show CDR1 as LNHDA and CDR2 as SQIVND (reference sequence). The CDR3 contains 15 residues. V lost 3 bases to trimming and J lost 4 bases, with 16 bases between them. The chain's CDR3 is CASSMGSGSRYEQYF. The CDR3 DNA reads as TGTGCCAGTAGTATGGGAAGCGGATCTCGATACGAGCAGTACTTC.

This clonotype was counted ten times or more. V is TRBV19 and J is TRBJ1-1, with D maybe TRBD1 (6 bases). Germline-derived CDR1 and CDR2 are LNHDA and SQIVND (reference sequence). CDR3 length equals 13 residues. Trimming left V 10 bases short and J 1 base short, with 13 bases between. The CDR3 coding sequence is TGTGCCATCACGGGACAAGCGAACACTGAAGCTTTCTTT. Translating it yields CAITGQANTEAFF. The complete variable domain, with remaining parts taken from reference TRBV19 and TRBJ1-1, reads DGGITQSPKYLFRKEGQNVTLSCEQNLNHDAMYWYRQDPGQGLRLIYYSQIVNDFQKGDIAEGYSVSREKKESFPLTVTSAQKNPTAFYLCAITGQANTEAFFGQGTRLTVV.